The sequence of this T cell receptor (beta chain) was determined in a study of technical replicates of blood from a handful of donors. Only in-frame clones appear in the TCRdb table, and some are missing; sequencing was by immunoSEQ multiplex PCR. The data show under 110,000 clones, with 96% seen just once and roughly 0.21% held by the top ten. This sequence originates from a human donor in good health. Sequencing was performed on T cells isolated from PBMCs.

In DNA, the CDR3 is TGTGCCTGGAGTGTGAACCAGCGGGAGTTAATCGGGGAGCTGTTTTTT. Its protein is CAWSVNQRELIGELFF. J is TRBJ2-2 and V is TRBV30, with 8 bases fitting TRBD2. This CDR3 is 16 amino acids long. The V and J ends lost 0 bases and 7 bases, in that order; junction bases with no gene match: 10. CDR1 and CDR2 from the germline V gene are GTSNPN and SVGIG (reference sequence).